Listed here is a single T cell receptor (beta chain). Its antigen is unknown. This specimen includes other DNA sequences encoding the same CDR3. Cells designated naive CD8 were CD45RO-negative and were positively selected for CCR7, with terminally differentiated effector memory CD45RA+ cells excluded. Healthy adults negative for HIV, lacking recent acute infections or vaccinations, served as donors. The repertoire was sequenced with immunoSEQ multiplex PCR; TCRdb's copy has only in-frame clones and lacks some. The table includes more than 2 million clones, about 94% detected once. These data originate in a study of shared clonotypes between healthy human individuals. The CDR3 length is 13 residues. The germline gives CDR1 SGHKS, CDR2 YYEKEE (reference sequence). V lost 0 bases and J lost 1, with 5 bases in between. Broader study findings: In having few donors, the study represented limited genetic and exposure-history diversity.

This TCR derives from a man aged 18-30 years in good health. Some clones in this sample may be carry-over from other donors' samples. The sample was naive CD8+ T cells from PBMCs. The chain has TRBV5-5 and TRBJ2-7; no definite D call. CDR3 coding DNA: TGTGCCAGCAGCTTGGCTGGATCCTACGAGCAGTACTTC. Translated: CASSLAGSYEQYF.